This passage covers 22 T cell receptor beta chains from one sample sequenced in a study of blood T cell repertoires in COVID-19. Profiling relied on immunoSEQ multiplex PCR, and the TCRdb table lists in-frame clones only, not all of them. The sample carries about 120,000 clones, roughly nine tenths recorded once. Sequencing was done on a sample of peripheral blood. The receptors here all came from a human donor with active COVID-19. The donor label of this sample is uncertain.

A remark on this clone: The junction differs from germline at one of its ends, possibly a read error. This chain uses TRBV7-7 with TRBJ2-1; possibly TRBD1 for D (5 bases). CDR3 length: 15 residues. Germline assignment: CDR1 SSHAT and CDR2 FNYEAQ (reference sequence). In DNA form, the CDR3 reads TGTGCTAGCAGCTTAAACAGGAACTCCTACAATGAGCAGTTCTTC. Translation gives CASSLNRNSYNEQFF.

The chain carries TRBV7-8 and TRBJ1-2; 8 bases agree with TRBD1. This CDR3 is 15 amino acids long. Per the germline V gene, CDR1 is SGHVS and CDR2 is FQNEAQ. V shed 0 bases and J 8 bases; nucleotides not matched to a gene: 8. CDR3 in amino acids: CASSLAEGQVAGYTF. Here the CDR3 DNA reads TGTGCCAGCAGCTTAGCGGAGGGACAGGTCGCGGGCTACACCTTC.

The chain is built from TRBV29-1 and TRBJ1-2, with 11 bases aligning to TRBD1. Germline CDR1 SQVTM, CDR2 ANQGSEA. V was pared by 7 bases and J by 4 bases, with 5 bases of the junction left unmatched. The CDR3 is 13 residues long. The DNA for the CDR3 is TGCAGCGCCGGACAGGGGGCAGGCTATGGCTACACCTTC. Amino acids: CSAGQGAGYGYTF.

The V and J genes are TRBV29-1 and TRBJ1-1; TRBD1 is a possible D gene (5 bases). Deletions cut 4 bases from V and 0 bases from J, with 9 bases between. This CDR3 is 13 amino acids long. Germline CDR1 reads SQVTM; CDR2 reads ANQGSEA. The CDR3 reads CSVVTELNTEAFF. CDR3 DNA sequence: TGCAGCGTTGTGACAGAGTTGAACACTGAAGCTTTCTTT.

About this clone itself: This same CDR3 is encoded by further DNA sequences in the sample. The chain carries TRBV19 and TRBJ1-1, with D hard to call. CDR1 LNHDA and CDR2 SQIVND come from the germline V gene (reference sequence). V lost 1 base, J lost 5 bases, and 5 bases lay in between. The CDR3 consists of 12 residues. The CDR3 reads CASSIGRTEAFF. The CDR3 bases are TGTGCCAGTAGTATAGGCAGAACTGAAGCTTTCTTT.

This chain connects TRBV6-5 to TRBJ1-4, with 12 bases that match TRBD1. Germline V CDR1 and CDR2: MNHEY, SVGAGI. There are 14 residues in the CDR3. V was pared by 6 bases and J by 10 bases, with 6 bases of the junction left unmatched. DNA of the CDR3: TGTGCCAGCAGCGGGGACAGGGGGCGAGGAAAACTGTTTTTT. Its translation is CASSGDRGRGKLFF.

The chain employs TRBV19 and TRBJ1-2; no reliable D call. Germline V gene lookup returns CDR1 LNHDA and CDR2 SQIVND (reference sequence). V was trimmed by 6 bases and J by 7 bases, leaving 12 bases between them. The CDR3 has 12 residues. The CDR3 DNA reads as TGTGCCAGTAGGGTTATAGGCGGTGGCTACACCTTC. It is translated as CASRVIGGGYTF. Together with reference TRBV19 and TRBJ1-2, the CDR3 gives the full variable domain: DGGITQSPKYLFRKEGQNVTLSCEQNLNHDAMYWYRQDPGQGLRLIYYSQIVNDFQKGDIAEGYSVSREKKESFPLTVTSAQKNPTAFYLCASRVIGGGYTFGSGTRLTVV.

This clone was observed a handful of times. V gene TRBV2 combines with J gene TRBJ1-4; TRBD1 agrees at 7 bases. The CDR3 consists of 15 residues. The germline gives CDR1 SNHLY, CDR2 FYNNEI. V lost 4 bases and J lost 7; bases outside the gene matches: 9. The DNA of the CDR3 is TGTGCCAGCAGTGGACAGGGCGGTTTCGGTGAAAAACTGTTTTTT. Amino acids: CASSGQGGFGEKLFF.

The J gene is TRBJ2-5, the V gene TRBV5-1; D may be TRBD1 (5 bases). Trimming removed 0 bases at V and 2 bases at J, with 8 bases between. This CDR3 is 14 amino acids long. CDR1 and CDR2 from the germline V gene are SGHRS and YFSETQ. CDR3 loop: CASSLVTAQETQYF. In nucleotides, the CDR3 is TGCGCCAGCAGCTTGGTGACAGCTCAAGAGACCCAGTACTTC.

This chain links TRBV7-8 with TRBJ1-5; TRBD1 matches 7 bases. The J segment lost 1 base and the V segment lost 7 bases, leaving 13 bases of the junction unmatched. Germline values: CDR1 SGHVS, CDR2 FQNEAQ. The length of the CDR3 is 17 residues. Here the CDR3 DNA reads TGTGCCAGCAATTTAACCGACAGGGTGATCAGCAATCAGCCCCAGCATTTT. It is translated as CASNLTDRVISNQPQHF.

The rearrangement links TRBV3-1 (or the pseudogene TRBV3-2) to TRBJ2-1; TRBD1 is a possible D gene (5 bases). Trimming stripped 5 bases from V and 0 bases from J, with 8 bases between. CDR1 LGHDT and CDR2 YNNKEL come from the germline V gene (reference sequence). This CDR3 spans 14 amino acids. The CDR3 DNA reads TGTGCCAGCAGCGCACAGGTCTCCTACAATGAGCAGTTCTTC. It is translated as CASSAQVSYNEQFF.

This rearrangement joins TRBV19 to TRBJ2-1; TRBD1 agrees at 7 bases. Germline CDR1 reads LNHDA; CDR2 reads SQIVND (reference sequence). The CDR3 sequence is 14 residues long. Trimming took 4 bases from V and 7 from J; bases not matched to a gene: 7. CDR3 coding DNA: TGTGCCAGTAGTAGGCAGGGGGTCTTGAATGAGCAGTTCTTC. The encoded protein is CASSRQGVLNEQFF.

V gene TRBV28 combines with J gene TRBJ1-5; D gene unclear. The CDR3 has 18 amino acids. Germline CDR1 MDHEN, CDR2 SYDVKM. V lost 1 base and J 1 base, leaving 17 bases between the germline ends. In DNA form, the CDR3 reads TGTGCCAGCAGTTTATCCCCCGGGATTGTTGCGAGCAATCAGCCCCAGCATTTT. Its protein is CASSLSPGIVASNQPQHF.

The genes are TRBV30 and TRBJ1-2; D is unclear. This CDR3 has 13 amino acids. Germline lookup yields CDR1 GTSNPN and CDR2 SVGIG (reference sequence). Trimming cost V 5 bases and J 4 bases, with 14 bases left between them. CDR3 bases: TGTGCCTGGGAAGACCGGGTCGGCTATGGCTACACCTTC. Translation: CAWEDRVGYGYTF.

The CDR3 protein is CASNRNTEAFF. The CDR3 DNA follows: TGTGCCAGCAACAGGAACACTGAAGCTTTCTTT. The chain links TRBV6-1 to TRBJ1-1, with D unclear. Germline assignment: CDR1 MNHNS and CDR2 SASEGT. Trimming shortened V by 7 bases and J by 1 base, and 4 bases separated the two germline ends. This CDR3 has 11 amino acids.

V gene TRBV4-1 combines with J gene TRBJ2-5; maybe TRBD1 (6 bases). Trimming pared 3 bases from V and 1 base from J, leaving 12 bases between. This CDR3 region has 15 residues. Germline assignment: CDR1 MGHRA and CDR2 YSYEKL. The CDR3 here is CASSHHVDSQETQYF. CDR3 DNA sequence: TGCGCCAGCAGCCACCATGTGGACAGCCAAGAGACCCAGTACTTC.

V gene TRBV4-3 combines with J gene TRBJ1-1; tentative D call: TRBD1 (5 bases). Germline CDR1 and CDR2: LGHNA and YSLEER. The V and J ends lost 0 bases and 5 bases respectively, with 13 bases between them. The CDR3 runs 15 residues. For the CDR3, the DNA is TGCGCCAGCAGCCAAGAAACCGGGGGTTTGACTGAAGCTTTCTTT. Translated, it gives CASSQETGGLTEAFF.

The V and J genes are TRBV27 and TRBJ2-3; D might be TRBD2 (6 bases). The CDR3 spans 14 residues. V shed 4 bases and J shed 0 bases, with 8 bases lying between them. The germline gives CDR1 MNHEY, CDR2 SMNVEV (reference sequence). CDR3 sequence: CASSSGLSTDTQYF. CDR3 in DNA: TGTGCCAGCAGTTCGGGACTGAGCACAGATACGCAGTATTTT.

V is TRBV19 and J is TRBJ2-3; 7 positions match TRBD2. Losses at the gene ends were 4 bases for V and 6 bases for J; bases not matched to a gene: 10. CDR1 is LNHDA and CDR2 is SQIVND in the germline V gene (reference sequence). The CDR3 sequence is 15 residues long. Here the CDR3 DNA reads TGTGCCAGTAGTACTTACGGGGGGACCGGGGATACGCAGTATTTT. Residues: CASSTYGGTGDTQYF.

The chain has TRBV4-3 and TRBJ2-2; 7 bases are a match to TRBD1. The germline gives CDR1 LGHNA, CDR2 YSLEER. V gave up 4 bases and J gave up 2 bases; unmatched junction bases: 7. The CDR3 extends over 16 amino acids. The CDR3 bases are TGCGCCAGCAGCCGAGATGGGGACAGTAACACCGGGGAGCTGTTTTTT. Residues: CASSRDGDSNTGELFF.

The chain employs TRBV27 and TRBJ1-6; D call uncertain. The CDR3 loop spans 15 amino acids. Germline V gene data show CDR1 as MNHEY and CDR2 as SMNVEV (reference sequence). Trimming shortened V by 8 bases and J by 9 bases, and 20 bases separated the two germline ends. The CDR3, as DNA: TGTGCCAGCGGGGTTTCAGGAGGAGGTAGTTCACCCCTCCACTTT. This translates into CASGVSGGGSSPLHF.

This clone was detected only once. V and J are TRBV10-3 and TRBJ2-7; maybe TRBD1 (6 bases). There are 14 residues in the CDR3. V dropped 6 bases and J dropped 7 bases, with 19 bases sitting between them. Per the germline V gene, CDR1 is ENHRY and CDR2 is SYGVKD. CDR3 coding DNA: TGTGCCATCAGAACAGATACAGGGCTAGGGGAGCAGTACTTC. This sequence encodes CAIRTDTGLGEQYF.